The 16 T cell receptor beta chains listed next were all sequenced from one sample in a study of T cell repertoires in cytomegalovirus infection. TCRdb used MiXCR to reprocess the reads, holding one entry per CDR3 protein. The sample lists some 700,000 distinct CDR3 sequences, around 31% occurring once. Antigens for these TCRs are unknown. Material: cultured PBMCs, obtained from culture after CMV antigen stimulation. The receptors were gathered from a human donor in good health (CMV status not recorded). Some clones in this sample may be carry-over from other donors' samples.

This clonotype was seen more than once but under ten times. This rearrangement joins TRBV4-1 to TRBJ1-6; TRBD1 matches 8 bases. This CDR3 spans 18 amino acids. Germline lookup yields CDR1 MGHRA and CDR2 YSYEKL. V dropped 2 bases and J dropped 1; count of bases not matched to a gene: 7. In nucleotides, the CDR3 is TGCGCCAGCAGCCAAAAAACCCAGGGGGCTTCCTATAATTCACCCCTCCACTTT. Encoded protein: CASSQKTQGASYNSPLHF.

This clonotype was seen many times. J is TRBJ2-1 and V is TRBV5-4, with D perhaps being TRBD1 or TRBD2 (5 bases each). With 4 bases removed from V and 5 bases from J, the gap between germline ends came to 10 bases. In germline, CDR1 is SGHNT, CDR2 YYREEE (reference sequence). The CDR3 extends over 13 amino acids. In DNA, the CDR3 is TGTGCCAGCAGCGGGGACCGAAACAATGAGCAGTTCTTC. Encoded protein: CASSGDRNNEQFF.

V and J are TRBV5-8 and TRBJ2-3, with D unclear. Looked up from germline, CDR1 is SGHTS and CDR2 is YDEGEE. CDR3 length equals 14 residues. V was shortened by 6 bases and J by 2 bases, with 13 bases between the two germline ends. The CDR3 spells CASTPTFSTDTQYF. CDR3 in DNA: TGTGCCAGCACCCCGACATTCTCCACAGATACGCAGTATTTT.

The sample holds a few counts of this clonotype. V is TRBV10-3 and J is TRBJ2-3; 10 bases are a match to TRBD2. The germline V gene has CDR1 ENHRY and CDR2 SYGVKD. With 3 bases clipped from V and 4 bases from J, the junction kept 10 bases outside the gene matches. The CDR3 covers 17 residues. In DNA form, the CDR3 reads TGTGCCATCAGTGATTGGGCTAGCGGGGGAGGGGCAGATACGCAGTATTTT. Its protein product is CAISDWASGGGADTQYF.

This clonotype has at least ten counts. The chain has TRBV7-2 and TRBJ2-1, with D tentatively TRBD2 (5 bases). The length of the CDR3 is 12 residues. CDR1 is SGHTA, CDR2 FQGNSA, per germline. Trimming pared 5 bases from V and 8 bases from J, leaving 10 bases between. CDR3 sequence (DNA): TGTGCCAGCAGCCCGACTATGGATGAGCAGTTCTTC. Protein sequence: CASSPTMDEQFF.

This clonotype was counted only a few times. This rearrangement joins TRBV6-1 to TRBJ1-2, with D perhaps matching TRBD1 (5 bases). The CDR3 covers 16 residues. Trimming stripped 7 bases from V and 7 bases from J, with 25 bases between. The germline V gene has CDR1 MNHNS and CDR2 SASEGT. The CDR3 bases are TGTGCCAGCACCCCTATGATAGGGAAGGGGTTCAGTGGCTACACCTTC. Its translation is CASTPMIGKGFSGYTF.

The chain links TRBV27 to TRBJ2-1; 10 bases are a match to TRBD2. After removal of 2 bases from V and 3 bases from J, the junction contained 10 bases not matched to a gene. This CDR3 has 18 amino acids. Germline V gene lookup returns CDR1 MNHEY and CDR2 SMNVEV (reference sequence). CDR3 sequence (DNA): TGTGCCAGCAGTTTAGGTCTAGCGGGAGCCCTCCTCTACAATGAGCAGTTCTTC. Amino acids: CASSLGLAGALLYNEQFF.

The rearrangement links TRBV6-5 to TRBJ2-6; perhaps TRBD1 as D (6 bases). The CDR3 contains 16 residues. V dropped 5 bases and J dropped 0 bases, with 11 bases sitting between them. The V gene's germline CDR1 is MNHEY and CDR2 SVGAGI. CDR3 DNA sequence: TGTGCCAGCAGTCCCCGAGGGGGCTCTGGGGCCAACGTCCTGACTTTC. This encodes CASSPRGGSGANVLTF.

The sample holds a few counts of this clonotype. The chain links TRBV28 to TRBJ2-7; a possible D gene is TRBD2 (6 bases). The CDR3 has 14 residues. Trimming took off 11 bases at V and 1 base at J, with 18 bases between the two ends. The germline CDR1 and CDR2 sequences are MDHEN and SYDVKM. The CDR3 bases are TGTGCCGCGGCGAGTAGCGGTTCGTCCTACGAGCAGTACTTC. Translating it yields CAAASSGSSYEQYF.

This clonotype has a handful of counts. This sequence joins TRBV5-4 and TRBJ2-4; weak D call: TRBD1 (6 bases). Germline loops: CDR1 SGHNT, CDR2 YYREEE (reference sequence). Between the trimmed V and J ends, which lost 5 bases and 10 bases, there was a span of 19 bases. This CDR3 contains 14 residues. This CDR3 reads CASRKWGRRNIQYF. The CDR3 bases are TGTGCCAGCAGGAAATGGGGGCGCCGGAATATTCAGTACTTC.

This clonotype came up a few times. This rearrangement joins TRBV6-1 to TRBJ1-1, with D possibly matching TRBD1 (5 bases). The CDR3 extends over 12 amino acids. V lost 7 bases and J 4 bases, leaving 10 bases between the germline ends. Germline values: CDR1 MNHNS, CDR2 SASEGT. Here the CDR3 DNA reads TGTGCCAGCACGAGGGGATCCACTGAAGCTTTCTTT. Translating it yields CASTRGSTEAFF.

CDR3 bases: TGTGCCAGCAGCCACCTCCTCCGACCTAGCGGGATGGCCGGGGAGCTGTTTTTT. Amino acids: CASSHLLRPSGMAGELFF. This chain connects TRBV14 to TRBJ2-2, with 9 bases identical to TRBD2. The ends lost 3 bases at V and 6 bases at J; junction bases unmatched: 14. The V gene's germline CDR1 is SGHDN and CDR2 FVKESK. This CDR3 has 18 residues.

This clonotype was recorded a few times. This chain uses TRBV27 with TRBJ1-1; 9 bases are a match to TRBD1. This CDR3 contains 13 residues. Germline V CDR1 and CDR2: MNHEY, SMNVEV (reference sequence). V was clipped by 5 bases and J by 11 bases; unmatched bases: 9. CDR3 coding DNA: TGTGCCAGCAGTCCATGGGACAGGGAATTGGCTTTCTTT. The encoded protein is CASSPWDRELAFF.

This clonotype was counted a few times. This chain connects TRBV5-4 to TRBJ1-1, with 8 bases fitting TRBD1. J lost 8 bases, V lost 2 bases, and 8 bases had no gene match. CDR3 length: 14 amino acids. From germline, CDR1 is SGHNT and CDR2 YYREEE (reference sequence). CDR3 sequence (DNA): TGTGCCAGCAGCTTCAGGGGGCTGGTCATGGAAGCTTTCTTT. Translating it yields CASSFRGLVMEAFF.

This clonotype showed up just a few times. V gene TRBV5-4 combines with J gene TRBJ1-2; D unclear. This CDR3 region has 13 residues. Germline V gives CDR1 SGHNT, CDR2 YYREEE (reference sequence). V was trimmed by 2 bases and J by 7 bases, leaving 12 bases between them. CDR3 loop: CASSLNLIFGYTF. The CDR3 nucleotides read TGTGCCAGCAGCTTAAACCTCATTTTTGGCTACACCTTC. Looking up the rest from reference TRBV5-4 and TRBJ1-2 gives the full variable domain: ETGVTQSPTHLIKTRGQQVTLRCSSQSGHNTVSWYQQALGQGPQFIFQYYREEENGRGNFPPRFSGLQFPNYSSELNVNALELDDSALYLCASSLNLIFGYTFGSGTRLTVV.

In the case of this clonotype: Germline is not matched at one junction end, which may reflect a read error. The chain has TRBV12-3 or TRBV12-4 and TRBJ2-5, with D perhaps being TRBD1 or TRBD2 (5 bases each). The CDR3 is made up of 15 amino acids. CDR3 sequence reads: CASGLSGALQETQYF. In DNA, the CDR3 is TGTGCCAGCGGTTTGTCCGGGGCGCTCCAAGAGACCCAGTACTTC.